The subject of this entry is one TCR beta chain. Its antigen is undetermined. Healthy donors had no documented immune events, such as infections, while sampled. TCRdb's table, derived via immunoSEQ multiplex PCR, lists solely in-frame clones and lacks some. Among over 90,000 clones, approximately 85% were seen once, and the ten largest hold less than 6%. The data were taken from a study of identifying expanded T cells in peripheral blood. Study results and limitations: Across healthy donors, higher total template counts meant significantly greater approximately two-week count variance. Technical replicates showed around 1.2 changed clones; approximately 2 weeks roughly 16; four weeks 19.

The V end was cut by 5 bases, the J end by 7 bases, with 12 bases between. There are 13 residues in the CDR3. Looked up from germline, CDR1 is SGHTA and CDR2 is FQGTGA. V and J are TRBV7-3 and TRBJ2-1; D perhaps matches TRBD1 (7 bases). This sequence was found in a person aged 18-70 years in good health. Sample: blood. The CDR3 DNA reads as TGTGCCAGCAGCCAGGGGGGCACGAATGAGCAGTTCTTC. This gives the protein CASSQGGTNEQFF.